Listed below are T cell receptor beta chains from one sample, sequenced in a study of a mutant IDH1 vaccine in newly diagnosed glioma. Their antigens remain unidentified. Clones were read by immunoSEQ multiplex PCR, and TCRdb kept only the in-frame ones, dropping some. This sample has tens of thousands of clones; around four fifths occur once, and the top ten carry 6.5% to 8.5%. Sample: PBMCs, taken from a glioma patient whose treatment included an IDH1 peptide vaccine. These receptors were taken from a woman aged 45-60 years with glioma. The conserved cysteine and the conserved F or W are not part of the CDR3 here. Fields, in order: J gene, V gene, CDR3 protein.

>TRBJ1-5|TRBV18
ASSPLGGSDQPQH
>TRBJ1-1|TRBV19
ASSIAGTEAF
>TRBJ1-2|TRBV27
ASSLLTGYYGYT
>TRBJ1-4|TRBV7-8
ASSTPGQGDEKLF
>TRBJ2-7|TRBV30
AWSRTRSGTSGGASEQY
>TRBJ2-6|TRBV7-2
ASSLSLSGANVLT
>TRBJ2-7|TRBV27
ASSLGQRTYEQY
>TRBJ1-2|TRBV5-1
ASSFRQGADGYT
>TRBJ2-5|TRBV7-2
ASSLKTAYQETQY
>TRBJ2-4|TRBV9
ASSVGLGQGRVNIQY
>TRBJ2-2|TRBV5-4
ASSVLGDTGELF
>TRBJ2-7|TRBV2
ASRGQGGYEQY
>TRBJ1-5|TRBV19
ASSTRQGNQPQH
>TRBJ1-3|TRBV5-4
ASTTSEGNTIY
>TRBJ1-5|TRBV6-1
ASSDHRQGTSNQPQH
>TRBJ1-2|TRBV18
ASSPGENYGYT
>TRBJ1-6|TRBV27
ASSLVWDPGTPLH
>TRBJ2-7|TRBV30
AWSVRLADEQY
>TRBJ2-7|TRBV5-1
ASSFTGYSNEQY
>TRBJ1-2|TRBV2
ASESGGTDYGYT
>TRBJ2-1|TRBV7-7
ASSSRLAGGSYNEQF
>TRBJ2-3|TRBV12-5
ASGSSLASRADTQY
>TRBJ1-1|TRBV6-5
ASSPARGTEAF
>TRBJ1-2|TRBV7-2
ASSPMGHSSNYGYT
>TRBJ2-7|TRBV6-1
ASRVAGTAAYEQY
>TRBJ2-1|TRBV19
ASSMSGGIYNEQF
>TRBJ2-7|TRBV18
ASSSSWDPGQY
>TRBJ1-5|TRBV9
ASSRGQGRNNQPQH
>TRBJ1-1|TRBV7-2
ASSPGGEAF
>TRBJ2-1|TRBV30
AWSRGGNEQF
>TRBJ2-7|TRBV18
ASSATPGTREQY
>TRBJ2-1|TRBV5-1
ASSLGGGMGNEQF
>TRBJ2-2|TRBV25-1
ASSRQGDTGELF
>TRBJ1-5|TRBV6-6
ASSTGSNQPQH
>TRBJ1-1|TRBV2
ASSDNTEAF
>TRBJ2-2|TRBV30
AWSRRGANTGELF
>TRBJ2-1|TRBV30
ARGHGRGDSYNEQF
>TRBJ1-2|TRBV7-2
ASALDRGVGRGGGYT
>TRBJ1-5|TRBV25-1
ASSASGNQPQH
>TRBJ1-5|TRBV29-1
SVGGGFGNQPQH
>TRBJ1-1|TRBV2
ASSDRAGEAF
>TRBJ2-3|TRBV6-4
ASSDRTSGETDTQY
>TRBJ1-1|TRBV6-6
ASSYRSDSEAF
>TRBJ1-3|TRBV6-5
ASSYSWIFSGNTIY
>TRBJ2-3|TRBV7-9
ASTPGGAADTQY
>TRBJ2-6|TRBV7-9
ASSSGANVLT
>TRBJ2-1|TRBV4-1
ASSQGFPLLDEQF
>TRBJ2-7|TRBV10-3
ATQTGVSWEQY
>TRBJ2-5|TRBV18
ASSASTPRETQY
>TRBJ1-2|TRBV6-1
ASSGQNNYGYT
>TRBJ2-5|TRBV29-1
SVRTGRQTQY
>TRBJ2-5|TRBV27
ASSFNREETQY
>TRBJ1-1|TRBV11-2
ASSLAGVNTEAF
>TRBJ1-1|TRBV6-5
ASSYATGGNEAF
>TRBJ1-4|TRBV6-1
ASSENRGDEKLF
>TRBJ2-1|TRBV2
ASLMAGGRYNEQF
>TRBJ2-7|TRBV11-2
ASSYDSYEQY
>TRBJ1-5|TRBV19
ASRIGTGIASQPQH
>TRBJ1-6|TRBV14
ASRPGSARAPLH
>TRBJ2-5|TRBV18
ASSPGRQEKETQY